A selection of T cell receptor beta chains follows, all from one sample in a study of low-dose radiotherapy and immunotherapy resistance in tumors. TCRdb analysed the reads with MiXCR anew, one entry per CDR3 protein. The repertoire has 85,000 to 95,000 distinct CDR3 sequences, 20% to 25% of them found once; the top ten carry around 13%. This sample comprised PBMCs, obtained after low-dose radiotherapy plus immunotherapy. The receptors derive from a female donor with ovarian cancer. Both conserved end residues are trimmed from each CDR3. Each record gives: clone size, V gene, J gene, CDR3 protein. Some rows mark clone size as missing; the rest say once, few, many or name a class of expanded clone.

>many|TRBV7-9|TRBJ1-5
ASSQRGDQPQH
>.|TRBV29-1|TRBJ1-3
SVEGGPGNTIY
>many|TRBV6-2/TRBV6-3|TRBJ1-5
ASSSDSPSGNQPQH
>once|TRBV7-4|TRBJ2-1
ASSLYQPIYNEQF
>many|TRBV21-1|TRBJ1-1
ASSKEGTGATEAF
>many|TRBV6-1|TRBJ2-7
ASRWTSLSEQY
>.|TRBV5-1|TRBJ1-3
ASSLDRGAGNTIY
>many|TRBV7-9|TRBJ1-1
ASSPGQGAKDTEAF
>few|TRBV5-1|TRBJ2-1
ASNGRGRIHEQF
>few|TRBV20-1|TRBJ2-1
SARERQGGVGEQF
>.|TRBV24-1|TRBJ2-1
ATSDSRLAGSTYNEQF
>many|TRBV18|TRBJ1-3
ASSPSAGNTIY
>many|TRBV7-2|TRBJ1-6
ASSQTTVSPLH
>.|TRBV11-2|TRBJ1-1
ASSLGKGVGTEAF
>many|TRBV11-2|TRBJ2-1
ASSLRLAGVVNEQF
>many|TRBV28|TRBJ2-7
ASSSRLAAYEQY
>few|TRBV6-2/TRBV6-3|TRBJ2-7
ASQSVGAEQY
>many|TRBV20-1|TRBJ2-1
SVPTSGSFYNEQF
>many|TRBV6-2/TRBV6-3|TRBJ2-2
ASSYSTGDTGELF
>many|TRBV28|TRBJ1-5
ASSFDRGGGQPQH
>.|TRBV4-1|TRBJ2-7
ASSRSTSGGTYEQY
>many|TRBV24-1|TRBJ2-1
ATSDLLGTGGNEQF
>.|TRBV6-2/TRBV6-3|TRBJ2-3
ASSEGFVGLAGVNTQY
>.|TRBV3-1|TRBJ2-1
ASSQTVNNEQF
>many|TRBV2|TRBJ2-1
ASPPSGSVYEQF
>many|TRBV5-5|TRBJ1-5
ASSLDGDSNQPQH
>many|TRBV7-3|TRBJ2-2
ASSNLLAGVPGELF
>.|TRBV6-2/TRBV6-3|TRBJ2-7
ASSSTISYEQY
>.|TRBV7-9|TRBJ2-3
ASSRPAGGKSTDTQY
>many|TRBV3-1|TRBJ1-3
ASSQWNEAVSGNTIY
>.|TRBV3-1|TRBJ2-3
ASSRGQGISTDTQY
>many|TRBV4-2|TRBJ1-5
ASSLGQDRDQPQH
>many|TRBV30|TRBJ1-2
ARTGREGYT
>.|TRBV30|TRBJ1-5
AWSVSWAGPRNQPQH
>many|TRBV2|TRBJ1-2
ASSETTSNYGYT
>many|TRBV28|TRBJ2-5
ASSLTGVQETQY
>.|TRBV12-3/TRBV12-4|TRBJ1-3
ASSNGQGRSGNTIY
>.|TRBV20-1|TRBJ2-7
SARALTGGFYEQY
>.|TRBV29-1|TRBJ1-1
SVERTENTEAF
>many|TRBV12-5|TRBJ2-1
ASGLIGGRSREQF
>.|TRBV5-1|TRBJ1-5
ASSLNQGLDQPQH
>.|TRBV6-1|TRBJ1-2
ASSERGAFNYGYT
>.|TRBV2|TRBJ2-2
ASSELGQGLTGELF
>many|TRBV7-6|TRBJ2-7
ASSPLGGGNYEQY
>many|TRBV5-1|TRBJ1-1
ASSYPDRANTEAF
>many|TRBV3-1|TRBJ1-5
ASSKGGRGLNQPQH
>.|TRBV12-3/TRBV12-4|TRBJ1-4
ASRRSGEKLFF
>many|TRBV12-3/TRBV12-4|TRBJ2-1
ASPPADNHNEQF
>many|TRBV20-1|TRBJ2-7
SATFGFSYEQY
>medium-sized|TRBV29-1|TRBJ1-2
SVTTGRYGYT
>many|TRBV7-9|TRBJ1-1
ASSPTGTMNTEAF
>many|TRBV29-1|TRBJ2-1
SAGERGSYNEQF
>many|TRBV15|TRBJ2-7
ATSERTSGRAYEQY
>many|TRBV4-1|TRBJ2-2
ASSQEGGLSTGELF